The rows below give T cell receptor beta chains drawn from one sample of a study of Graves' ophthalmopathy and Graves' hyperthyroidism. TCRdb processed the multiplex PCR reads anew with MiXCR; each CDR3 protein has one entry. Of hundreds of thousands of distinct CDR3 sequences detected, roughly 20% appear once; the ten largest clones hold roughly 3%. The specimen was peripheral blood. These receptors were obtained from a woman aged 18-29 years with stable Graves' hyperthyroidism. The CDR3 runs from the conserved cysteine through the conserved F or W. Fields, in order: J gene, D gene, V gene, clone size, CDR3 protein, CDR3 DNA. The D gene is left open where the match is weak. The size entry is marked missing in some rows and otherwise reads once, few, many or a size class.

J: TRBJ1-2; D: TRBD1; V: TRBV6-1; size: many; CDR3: CASRETGEFGYTF; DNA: TGTGCCAGCAGAGAGACAGGGGAGTTTGGCTACACCTTC
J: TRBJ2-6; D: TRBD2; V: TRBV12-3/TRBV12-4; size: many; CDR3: CASSPGLAGGFGANVLTF; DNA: TGTGCCAGCAGCCCCGGACTAGCGGGAGGGTTTGGGGCCAACGTCCTGACTTTC
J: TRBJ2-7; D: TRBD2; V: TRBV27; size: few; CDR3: CASMGEGQDKEYF; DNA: TGTGCCTCCATGGGGGAGGGCCAGGATAAAGAGTACTTC
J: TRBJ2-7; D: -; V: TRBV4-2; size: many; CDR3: CASSHSGTDDYYEQYF; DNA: TGTGCCAGCAGCCACTCCGGGACGGATGACTACTACGAGCAGTACTTC
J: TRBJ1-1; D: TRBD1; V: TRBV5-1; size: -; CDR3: CASSLAGQWNTEAFF; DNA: TGCGCCAGCAGCTTGGCGGGACAGTGGAACACTGAAGCTTTCTTT
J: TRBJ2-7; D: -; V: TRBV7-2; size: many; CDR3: CASSLARDEQYF; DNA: TGTGCCAGCAGCTTAGCTAGAGACGAGCAGTACTTC
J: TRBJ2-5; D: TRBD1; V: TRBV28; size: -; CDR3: CASSSRQGARETQYF; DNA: TGTGCCAGCAGTTCTAGACAGGGGGCGAGAGAGACCCAGTACTTC
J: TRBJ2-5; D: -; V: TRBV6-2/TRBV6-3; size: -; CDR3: CASSQDNQETQYF; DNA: TGTGCCAGCAGTCAGGACAATCAAGAGACCCAGTACTTC
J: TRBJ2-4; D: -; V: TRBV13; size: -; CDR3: CASSSAELAKNIQYF; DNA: TGTGCCAGCAGCTCAGCGGAACTAGCCAAAAACATTCAGTACTTC
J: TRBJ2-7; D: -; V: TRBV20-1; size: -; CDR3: CSARVQAAGSEQYF; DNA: TGCAGTGCTAGAGTCCAAGCGGCGGGGTCCGAGCAGTACTTC
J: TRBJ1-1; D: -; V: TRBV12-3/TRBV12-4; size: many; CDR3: CASSYLGGGAFF; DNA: TGTGCCAGCAGTTACCTCGGTGGAGGAGCTTTCTTT
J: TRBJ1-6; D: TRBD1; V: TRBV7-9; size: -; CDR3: CASRRTGGSSYNSPLHF; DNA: TGTGCCAGCAGGCGGACAGGGGGGAGCTCCTATAATTCACCCCTCCACTTT
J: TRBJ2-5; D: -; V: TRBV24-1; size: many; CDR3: CATSESGRETQYF; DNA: TGTGCCACCAGCGAATCAGGGAGAGAGACCCAGTACTTC
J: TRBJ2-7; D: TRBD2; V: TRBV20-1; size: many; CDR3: CSARLAGGLWEQYF; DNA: TGCAGTGCAAGACTAGCGGGAGGGCTGTGGGAGCAGTACTTC
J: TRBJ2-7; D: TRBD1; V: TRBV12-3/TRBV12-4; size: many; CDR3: CASSYEDRASYEQYF; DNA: TGTGCCAGCAGTTACGAGGACAGGGCCTCCTACGAGCAGTACTTC
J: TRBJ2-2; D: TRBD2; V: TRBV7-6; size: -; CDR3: CASSVNPVAGGLSGELFF; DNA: TGTGCCAGCAGCGTCAATCCAGTAGCGGGGGGACTGAGCGGGGAGCTGTTTTTT
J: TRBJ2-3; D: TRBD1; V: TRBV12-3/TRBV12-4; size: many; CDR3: CASRLQGTDTQYF; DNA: TGTGCCAGCAGGCTACAGGGGACAGATACGCAGTATTTT
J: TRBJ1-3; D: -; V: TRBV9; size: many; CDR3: CASSPRGGLRSGNTIYF; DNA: TGTGCCAGCAGCCCCCGAGGGGGGTTGCGCTCTGGAAACACCATATATTTT
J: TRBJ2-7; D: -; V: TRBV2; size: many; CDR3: CASSEAKVGLLSSYEQYF; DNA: TGTGCCAGCAGTGAAGCCAAAGTGGGTCTGCTGAGCTCCTACGAGCAGTACTTC
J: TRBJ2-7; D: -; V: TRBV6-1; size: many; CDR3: CASSRRPGLVVREQYF; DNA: TGTGCCAGCAGCCGGAGGCCAGGGTTAGTGGTCCGCGAGCAGTACTTC
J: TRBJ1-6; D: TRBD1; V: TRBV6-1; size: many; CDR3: CASKLAGTGKSPLHF; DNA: TGTGCCAGCAAACTGGCCGGGACAGGGAAATCACCCCTCCACTTT
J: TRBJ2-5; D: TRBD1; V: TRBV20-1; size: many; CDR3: CSAAGTGKETQYF; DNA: TGCAGTGCCGCCGGGACAGGCAAAGAGACCCAGTACTTC
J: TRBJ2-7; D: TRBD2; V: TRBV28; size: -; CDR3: CPSSDGRTSGSYEQYF; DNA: TGTCCCAGCAGTGACGGGCGGACTAGTGGCTCCTACGAGCAGTACTTC